This T cell receptor beta chain was found in a study of cytomegalovirus exposure and HLA in healthy donors. Study-wide points: Relative to equally common others, HLA-associated TCR beta chains showed greater clonal expansion in a later analysis. A previous analysis found most TCR beta V segments productive roughly 87% or roughly 30% of the time.

Worth noting for this clone: As yet, its antigen is unknown.

The PCR ran on 60 Vbeta and 13 Jbeta primers. Data came from immunoSEQ multiplex PCR; TCRdb stores just in-frame clones and leaves some out. The table records around 130,000 clones, about four fifths of them present only once. The source material was PBMCs. The source of this sequence is a woman aged 40 to 49 in good health and CMV-seronegative.

DNA of the CDR3: TGTGCCAGCAGCTTTTTAGGGGAAGAGACCCAGTACTTC. Its translation: CASSFLGEETQYF. V usage is TRBV11-2 and J usage is TRBJ2-5, with D possibly matching TRBD1 (5 bases). The V gene's germline CDR1 is SGHAT and CDR2 FQNNGV. The CDR3 is 13 residues long. Between the trimmed V and J ends, which lost 3 bases and 3 bases, there was a span of 8 bases.